This T cell receptor (beta chain) was obtained from a study of metastatic and nonmetastatic thyroid tumors. About the study: Blood and tumor or nodule tissue repertoires from malignant and benign thyroid patients were compared. Whole-study results and caveats: Benign nodules were reported to have significantly lower TCR beta diversity than malignant thyroid tumors, in blood and tumor.

This clone was seen at least ten times. The antigen is undetermined. Patients had received no treatment of any kind before thyroid surgery. As handled by the study authors: Between-group CDR3 differences, defined by clinicopathological status, yielded a distant-metastasis classifier for papillary thyroid cancer. TCRdb re-clonotyped the PCR reads through MiXCR. The V and J calls shown here were made by TCRdb, not taken from the authors' results. The sample has tens of thousands of clones, 20% to 25% seen once. This clonotype was obtained from a female donor with papillary thyroid cancer or a benign thyroid nodule (not recorded which). Some clones in this sample may be carry-over from other donors' samples. The sample taken for sequencing was blood.

CDR3 DNA sequence: TGTGCCAGCAGCCGAAATCATAGGAACACTGAAGCTTTCTTT. Protein product: CASSRNHRNTEAFF. The V gene is TRBV6-1, the J gene TRBJ1-1; D unresolved. CDR1 is MNHNS, CDR2 SASEGT, per germline. Trimming cost V 6 bases and J 1 base, with 12 bases left between them. The CDR3 sequence is 14 residues long.